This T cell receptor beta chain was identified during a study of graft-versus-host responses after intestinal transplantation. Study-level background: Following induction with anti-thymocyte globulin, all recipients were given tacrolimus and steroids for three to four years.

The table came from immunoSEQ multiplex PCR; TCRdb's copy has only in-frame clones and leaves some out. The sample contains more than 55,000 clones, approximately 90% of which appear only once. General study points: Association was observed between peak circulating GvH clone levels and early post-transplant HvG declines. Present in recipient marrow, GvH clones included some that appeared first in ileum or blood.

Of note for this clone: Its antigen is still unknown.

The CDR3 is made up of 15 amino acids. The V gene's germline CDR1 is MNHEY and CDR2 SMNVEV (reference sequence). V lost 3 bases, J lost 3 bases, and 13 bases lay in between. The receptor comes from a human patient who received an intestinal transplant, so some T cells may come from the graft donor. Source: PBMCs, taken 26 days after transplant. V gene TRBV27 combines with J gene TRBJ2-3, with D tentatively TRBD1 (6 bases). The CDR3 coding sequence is TGTGCCAGCAGTTTTGCTACAGGGTGGACAGATACGCAGTATTTT. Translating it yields CASSFATGWTDTQYF.